This T cell receptor (beta chain) was recorded in a study of early T cells in non-severe SARS-CoV-2 infection. Across the whole study: The sequenced material was bulk RNA from unsorted whole blood, and its chains were unpaired. Overall study results and limits: VDJdb matches were skewed toward anti-spike CD8 T cell responses.

Unique molecular identifiers (one per individual cDNA molecule) were attached. One entry per CDR3 protein, called by TCRdb with MiXCR from the 5' RACE reads. Among tens of thousands of distinct CDR3 sequences listed, 9.3% were seen once. Germline loops: CDR1 SGHAT, CDR2 FQNNGV. The CDR3 covers 16 residues. The trim removed 4 bases at V and 6 bases at J, leaving 8 bases unmatched. This clonotype was detected ten times or more. Its target is unknown. The source is an adult who was a healthcare worker with PCR-confirmed SARS-CoV-2 infection or an uninfected control (not recorded which). The chain joins TRBV11-2 to TRBJ2-1, with 11 bases identical to TRBD2. The sequenced material came from whole blood. CDR3 nucleotide sequence: TGTGCCAGCAGCTCGATAGCGGGGGGGCCGGGCAATGAGCAGTTCTTC. Its translation: CASSSIAGGPGNEQFF.